This TCR beta chain was profiled in a study of T cells in Graves' hyperthyroidism and ophthalmopathy. Researchers defined stable Graves' hyperthyroidism as no ophthalmopathy progression within 18 months. The patients, who ranged from 18 to 65 in age, presented with newly diagnosed hyperthyroidism lasting under 2 months. About this clonotype: Its antigen is unknown.

Findings of the study overall: Among clonotypes expanded in thyroid above 0.001, most were also found in blood.

Amplification of TCR beta CDR3 regions was performed using RNA transcripts as template. Using the HTBI primer set, a first-round RT-PCR was run on the TCR CDR3. MiXCR was run by TCRdb on the multiplex PCR reads, yielding one entry per CDR3 protein. Of 700,000 or so distinct CDR3 sequences listed, around 15% are singletons. The CDR3 consists of 13 residues. Trimming removed 7 bases from V and 4 bases from J, with 11 bases in between. Germline V gene lookup returns CDR1 SNHLY and CDR2 FYNNEI. Sequencing was carried out using blood. This clonotype originated in a man between 18 and 35 years old with Graves' hyperthyroidism. This chain joins TRBV2 and TRBJ1-5, with a possible D match to TRBD1 (6 bases). The CDR3 region has the DNA TGTGCCAGCAAACGGACAGAAAATCAGCCCCAGCATTTT. Protein product: CASKRTENQPQHF.